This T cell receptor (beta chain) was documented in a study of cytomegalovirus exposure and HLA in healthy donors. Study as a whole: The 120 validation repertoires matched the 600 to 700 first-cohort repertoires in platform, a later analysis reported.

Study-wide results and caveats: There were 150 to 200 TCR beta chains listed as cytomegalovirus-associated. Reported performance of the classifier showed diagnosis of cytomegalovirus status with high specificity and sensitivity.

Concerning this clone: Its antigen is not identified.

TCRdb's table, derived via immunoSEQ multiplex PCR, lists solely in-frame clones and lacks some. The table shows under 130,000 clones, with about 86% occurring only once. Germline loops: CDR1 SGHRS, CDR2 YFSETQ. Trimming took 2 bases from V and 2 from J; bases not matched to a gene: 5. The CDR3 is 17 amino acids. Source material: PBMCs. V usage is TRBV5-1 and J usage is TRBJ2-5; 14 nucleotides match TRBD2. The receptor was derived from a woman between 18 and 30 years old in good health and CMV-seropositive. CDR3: CASSFGLAGGLQETQYF. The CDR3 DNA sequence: TGCGCCAGCAGCTTCGGACTAGCGGGGGGTCTGCAAGAGACCCAGTACTTC.